The 30 T cell receptor beta chains given below trace back to one sample, sequenced in a study of cytomegalovirus exposure and HLA in healthy donors. The PCR ran on 60 Vbeta and 13 Jbeta primers. This table comes from immunoSEQ multiplex PCR, and its TCRdb copy is limited to in-frame clones, with some not included. The sample yields 150,000 to 200,000 clones, around four fifths seen once. The sample taken for sequencing was PBMCs. These receptors originate from a man in his thirties or forties in good health and CMV-seronegative.

The rearrangement links TRBV19 to TRBJ2-3, with TRBD2 identical over 7 bases. The CDR3 extends over 15 amino acids. Germline CDR1 is LNHDA and CDR2 is SQIVND (reference sequence). V lost 1 base to trimming and J lost 5 bases; unmatched junction nucleotides: 6. The CDR3 spells CASSIGPSSGDTQYF. The CDR3 region has the DNA TGTGCCAGTAGTATAGGGCCCTCTAGCGGAGATACGCAGTATTTT.

This chain links TRBV9 with TRBJ2-5; D might be TRBD1 (6 bases). Trimming cost V 2 bases and J 3 bases, with 11 bases left between them. CDR1 SGDLS and CDR2 YYNGEE come from the germline V gene. The CDR3 has 14 residues. CDR3 sequence: CASSVTGLKETQYF. The CDR3, as DNA: TGTGCCAGCAGCGTGACAGGCCTAAAAGAGACCCAGTACTTC.

The chain carries TRBV30 and TRBJ2-2; 8 bases fit TRBD2. V lost 3 bases, J lost 2 bases, and 5 bases stayed unmatched. Per the germline V gene, CDR1 is GTSNPN and CDR2 is SVGIG (reference sequence). This CDR3 comprises 15 residues. As DNA, the CDR3 is TGTGCCTGGAGGTCGGGAGGGTCAAACACCGGGGAGCTGTTTTTT. Residues: CAWRSGGSNTGELFF.

In the case of this clone: One end of the junction does not line up with germline, which may come from a read error. The chain is built from TRBV29-1 and TRBJ2-7, with D tentatively TRBD1 (6 bases). The CDR3 contains 12 residues. The germline gives CDR1 SQVTM, CDR2 ANQGSEA. The CDR3 region is CSGGHLMSEQYF. CDR3 DNA: TGCAGCGGGGGACACTTAATGTCCGAGCAGTACTTT.

In its sample, this clone was seen once. This chain joins TRBV5-1 and TRBJ2-1, with D perhaps TRBD2 (6 bases). The V gene lost 1 base and the J gene lost 0 bases, with 11 bases spanning the gap. Per germline, CDR1 SGHRS and CDR2 YFSETQ. The CDR3 is made up of 16 amino acids. As DNA, the CDR3 is TGCGCCAGCAGCTTGTCGGCGGGGAGCTCCTACAATGAGCAGTTCTTC. It encodes CASSLSAGSSYNEQFF.

The chain combines TRBV27 with TRBJ2-4, with TRBD1 matching over 11 bases. Germline trimming cut 2 bases from V and 7 bases from J; bases unmatched to any gene: 1. Germline assignment: CDR1 MNHEY and CDR2 SMNVEV (reference sequence). The CDR3 runs to 14 residues. CDR3 protein: CASSLRDRGNIQYF. CDR3 DNA sequence: TGTGCCAGCAGTTTAAGGGACAGGGGGAACATTCAGTACTTC.

The genes are TRBV7-6 and TRBJ2-6; 7 bases map to TRBD1. The length of the CDR3 is 16 residues. CDR1 and CDR2 from the germline V gene are SGHVS and FNYEAQ. J was trimmed by 2 bases and V by 5 bases; bases with no gene match: 6. The CDR3 protein is CASSMGQHPGANVLTF. DNA of the CDR3: TGTGCCAGCAGCATGGGACAGCATCCTGGGGCCAACGTCCTGACTTTC.

CDR3 nucleotides: TGTGCCAGCAGCCAGACCCTGGTCGGGGGATCCGGAGGCTACACCTTC. Translating it yields CASSQTLVGGSGGYTF. V usage is TRBV6-6 and J usage is TRBJ1-2, with a possible D match to TRBD1 (5 bases). The CDR3 totals 16 residues. V lost 6 bases to trimming and J lost 8 bases, with 25 bases between them. Germline V gives CDR1 MNHNY, CDR2 SVGAGI (reference sequence).

The chain recombines TRBV21-1 with TRBJ2-5; TRBD2 is the table's D call, not checked against the DNA. TRBV21-1 is deemed a pseudogene. The CDR3 runs to 18 residues. The DNA of the CDR3 is TGTGCCAGCAGCTCCCCGGGACTAGCGGGGGGGCTCTGTGAGACCCAGTACTTC. Translating gives CASSSPGLAGGLCETQYF.

The chain uses TRBV28 and TRBJ1-2; no clear D gene. With 2 bases removed from V and 4 bases from J, the gap between germline ends came to 14 bases. The CDR3 runs to 15 residues. Germline V gene data show CDR1 as MDHEN and CDR2 as SYDVKM. CDR3 region: CASSLGKMRAYGYTF. Written as DNA, the CDR3 is TGTGCCAGCAGTTTAGGCAAGATGAGGGCCTATGGCTACACCTTC.

This clone appeared a few times. The V gene is TRBV28, the J gene TRBJ2-1, with D possibly being TRBD2 (6 bases). Germline assignment: CDR1 MDHEN and CDR2 SYDVKM. This CDR3 is built from 14 residues. Trimming cost V 6 bases and J 6 bases, with 15 bases left between them. The CDR3 region has the DNA TGTGCCAGCAGGCCCCCCGGCGGGGTCAATGAGCAGTTCTTC. Protein: CASRPPGGVNEQFF.

The chain employs TRBV30 and TRBJ2-7; D may be TRBD1 (5 bases). The length of the CDR3 is 14 residues. Germline V gene sequence: CDR1 GTSNPN, CDR2 SVGIG (reference sequence). Trimming shortened V by 4 bases and J by 3 bases, and 16 bases separated the two germline ends. CDR3 nucleotides: TGTGCCTGGACCCAGGGCCTAATCAACTACGAGCAGTACTTC. It translates to CAWTQGLINYEQYF.

The chain links TRBV4-3 to TRBJ2-3, with TRBD2 identical over 8 bases. The length of the CDR3 is 13 residues. CDR1 and CDR2 from the germline V gene are LGHNA and YSLEER. The V segment lost 6 bases and the J segment 3 bases; nucleotides outside the gene matches: 2. CDR3 DNA: TGCGCCAGCAGTATAGCGGGAACAGATACGCAGTATTTT. Its translation is CASSIAGTDTQYF.

This chain joins TRBV18 and TRBJ2-7, with a weak D call TRBD2 (6 bases). Germline V CDR1 and CDR2: KGHSH, LQKENI. V lost 6 bases, J lost 3 bases, and 12 bases lay in between. The CDR3 loop spans 13 amino acids. CDR3 sequence (DNA): TGTGCCAGCTCTGAGCGGGCCATCTACGAGCAGTACTTC. Protein sequence: CASSERAIYEQYF.

The chain uses TRBV30 and TRBJ1-2; D is perhaps TRBD1 (6 bases). The CDR3 is 12 residues long. Germline lookup yields CDR1 GTSNPN and CDR2 SVGIG (reference sequence). V was clipped by 3 bases and J by 4 bases, with 9 bases between them. For the CDR3, the DNA is TGTGCCTGGAGAGGGGGTACCTATGGCTACACCTTC. Protein sequence: CAWRGGTYGYTF.

The chain employs TRBV7-9 and TRBJ1-2, with 9 bases identical to TRBD1. From germline, CDR1 is SEHNR and CDR2 FQNEAQ (reference sequence). CDR3 size: 13 residues. Trimming took 8 bases from V and 6 from J; bases not matched to a gene: 7. The CDR3 spells CASGGQGGNGYTF. The CDR3 nucleotides read TGTGCCAGCGGGGGACAGGGAGGGAATGGCTACACCTTC.

CDR3 nucleotides: TGTGCCAGCTCACCAGAGGAAAGAGTTAGCTATGGCTACACCTTC. It encodes CASSPEERVSYGYTF. The chain links TRBV18 to TRBJ1-2; D is undetermined. This CDR3 has 15 amino acids. Trimming shortened V by 2 bases and J by 4 bases, and 14 bases separated the two germline ends. Germline CDR1 reads KGHSH; CDR2 reads LQKENI.

The CDR3: CASSTGQLSGNTIYF. DNA of the CDR3: TGTGCCAGCAGCACTGGACAGCTCTCTGGAAACACCATATATTTT. The rearrangement links TRBV5-8 to TRBJ1-3; a weak D match, TRBD1 (6 bases). V lost 4 bases, J lost 0 bases, and 11 bases lay in between. The CDR3 has 15 residues. Germline V gene sequence: CDR1 SGHTS, CDR2 YDEGEE.

The chain recombines TRBV4-2 with TRBJ2-1; D is undetermined. V lost 0 bases, J lost 6 bases, and 9 bases lay in between. The CDR3 contains 14 residues. The germline V gene encodes CDR1 LGHNA and CDR2 YNFKEQ. CDR3 protein: CASSQDRQPNEQFF. The CDR3, as DNA: TGTGCCAGCAGCCAAGACAGGCAGCCCAATGAGCAGTTCTTC.

The chain combines TRBV5-8 with TRBJ1-5; no definite D call. CDR1 is SGHTS, CDR2 YDEGEE, per germline. Trimming took 2 bases from V and 1 from J, leaving 7 bases between them. This CDR3 has 14 amino acids. The CDR3 loop reads CASSLWSSNQPQHF. DNA for the CDR3: TGTGCCAGCAGCTTATGGAGCAGCAATCAGCCCCAGCATTTT. Full variable domain (outside the CDR3, taken from reference TRBV5-8 and TRBJ1-5): EAGVTQSPTHLIKTRGQQATLRCSPISGHTSVYWYQQALGLGLQFLLWYDEGEERNRGNFPPRFSGRQFPNYSSELNVNALELEDSALYLCASSLWSSNQPQHFGDGTRLSIL.

This clone has just a few counts. This chain links TRBV5-1 with TRBJ2-2; tentatively, D is TRBD1 (5 bases). Germline V gene lookup returns CDR1 SGHRS and CDR2 YFSETQ. The CDR3 loop spans 15 amino acids. V lost 0 bases, J lost 6 bases, and 12 bases lay in between. The CDR3 DNA reads TGCGCCAGCAGCTTGGGTTTAGGGGCCTCCGGGGAGCTGTTTTTT. Its translation is CASSLGLGASGELFF.

This chain connects TRBV30 to TRBJ1-5; D is perhaps TRBD1 (5 bases). Trimming took 1 base from V and 1 from J, leaving 20 bases between them. The CDR3 is 18 residues long. Germline V lookup: CDR1 GTSNPN, CDR2 SVGIG (reference sequence). Here the CDR3 reads CAWSGAGHLNPSNQPQHF. The CDR3 nucleotides read TGTGCCTGGAGTGGTGCCGGACACCTCAACCCCAGCAATCAGCCCCAGCATTTT.

V and J are TRBV11-2 and TRBJ2-1; the D is unclear. CDR1 and CDR2 (germline): SGHAT, FQNNGV. The CDR3 extends over 15 amino acids. The V and J ends lost 0 bases and 0 bases respectively, with 6 bases between them. CDR3 coding DNA: TGTGCCAGCAGCTTAGATAGAAGCTCCTACAATGAGCAGTTCTTC. This gives the protein CASSLDRSSYNEQFF.

V usage is TRBV4-3 and J usage is TRBJ1-1; tentative D call: TRBD1 (5 bases). Between the trimmed V and J ends, which lost 3 bases and 0 bases, there was a span of 17 bases. This CDR3 contains 17 residues. Germline V gene lookup returns CDR1 LGHNA and CDR2 YSLEER. The CDR3 DNA sequence: TGCGCCAGCAGCCAGAGGAGTCAGGGTTACATGAACACTGAAGCTTTCTTT. It codes for CASSQRSQGYMNTEAFF.

J is TRBJ1-5 and V is TRBV23-1, with 9 nucleotides matching TRBD1. TRBV23-1 is known as an ORF, though its function is uncertain. The trim removed 3 bases at V and 2 bases at J, leaving 11 bases unmatched. The CDR3 length is 18 residues. CDR3 coding DNA: TGCGCCAGCAGTCACACGGGACAGGGACAACTTGGCAATCAGCCCCAGCATTTT. Its protein is CASSHTGQGQLGNQPQHF.

The V call is TRBV13, the J call TRBJ2-7, with 12 positions matching TRBD2. This CDR3 is built from 15 residues. The V gene end was trimmed by 4 bases and the J gene end by 4 bases; junction bases not matched to a gene: 5. CDR1 and CDR2 (germline): PRHDT, FYEKMQ (reference sequence). CDR3 nucleotide sequence: TGTGCCAGCAGCTATCGACTAGCGGGAGAATACGAGCAGTACTTC. Protein product: CASSYRLAGEYEQYF.

V gene TRBV9 combines with J gene TRBJ2-3; 9 positions agree with TRBD2. This CDR3 is 14 amino acids long. Germline V gene sequence: CDR1 SGDLS, CDR2 YYNGEE. V shed 7 bases and J 0 bases; nucleotides not matched to a gene: 3. CDR3 nucleotide sequence: TGTGCCAGCGGGCGGGGGGGCAGCACAGATACGCAGTATTTT. Its translation is CASGRGGSTDTQYF.

The table lists this clone with a few counts. The same CDR3 can be traced to other DNA sequences in this sample. This rearrangement joins TRBV30 to TRBJ1-1; 7 bases fit TRBD1. The germline V gene has CDR1 GTSNPN and CDR2 SVGIG (reference sequence). With V trimmed by 3 bases and J by 5 bases, 6 bases remained unmatched. This CDR3 region has 13 residues. The CDR3 DNA sequence: TGTGCCTGGAGCCGAGACAGGGCTACTGAAGCTTTCTTT. It is translated as CAWSRDRATEAFF.

The V call is TRBV19, the J call TRBJ2-7; weak D call: TRBD1 (6 bases). The V gene lost 1 base and the J gene lost 4 bases, with 14 bases spanning the gap. Germline V gene data show CDR1 as LNHDA and CDR2 as SQIVND (reference sequence). The CDR3 runs to 15 residues. The CDR3 sequence: CASSIAARGIYEQYF. The DNA for the CDR3 is TGTGCCAGTAGTATAGCGGCCAGGGGTATTTACGAGCAGTACTTC. Full variable domain (rest looked up from reference TRBV19 and TRBJ2-7): DGGITQSPKYLFRKEGQNVTLSCEQNLNHDAMYWYRQDPGQGLRLIYYSQIVNDFQKGDIAEGYSVSREKKESFPLTVTSAQKNPTAFYLCASSIAARGIYEQYFGPGTRLTVT.

CDR3 in DNA: TGTGCCAGCAGCACCGGGACAGGGTTATACAATGAGCAGTTCTTC. Translation: CASSTGTGLYNEQFF. The genes are TRBV5-6 and TRBJ2-1, with 9 bases fitting TRBD1. CDR1 and CDR2 (germline): SGHDT, YYEEEE. Germline trimming cut 4 bases from V and 4 bases from J; bases unmatched to any gene: 6. The CDR3 is made up of 15 amino acids. Combining the CDR3 with reference TRBV5-6 and TRBJ2-1 gives the whole variable domain DAGVTQSPTHLIKTRGQQVTLRCSPKSGHDTVSWYQQALGQGPQFIFQYYEEEERQRGNFPDRFSGHQFPNYSSELNVNALLLGDSALYLCASSTGTGLYNEQFFGPGTRLTVL.